These 27 T cell receptor beta chains originate from one sample sequenced in a study of blood T cell repertoires in COVID-19. Sequencing used immunoSEQ multiplex PCR; TCRdb keeps in-frame clones, though not all of them. Of under 300,000 clones in the sample, roughly 88% were seen once. Sequencing input: PBMCs or T cells enriched from blood (not recorded which). These receptors were taken from a woman between 35 and 50 years old who had been exposed to COVID-19.

The J gene is TRBJ1-3, the V gene TRBV23-1; the D is unclear. TRBV23-1 is an ORF, with its function uncertain. There are 14 residues in the CDR3. Trimming shortened V by 6 bases and J by 2 bases, and 11 bases separated the two germline ends. CDR3 nucleotide sequence: TGCGCCAGCAGCGCGACGGGGACTGGAAACACCATATATTTT. This sequence encodes CASSATGTGNTIYF.

The table lists this clone with a few counts. The chain couples TRBV6-2 or TRBV6-3 to TRBJ2-1, with TRBD2 matching 12 bases. Germline V gene sequence: CDR1 MNHEY, CDR2 SVGEGT. CDR3 length: 14 amino acids. V was pared by 5 bases and J by 8 bases, with 4 bases of the junction left unmatched. The CDR3 sequence: CASSLAGGRHEQFF. The DNA for the CDR3 is TGTGCCAGCAGTCTAGCGGGGGGGCGGCATGAGCAGTTCTTC.

The rearrangement links TRBV6-5 to TRBJ2-7, with D possibly matching TRBD1 (9 bases). The germline V gene encodes CDR1 MNHEY and CDR2 SVGAGI. The CDR3 consists of 14 residues. V gave up 7 bases and J gave up 1 base, with 14 bases separating them. The CDR3 sequence is CASTGGTGSYEQYF. CDR3 DNA sequence: TGTGCCAGCACGGGGGGGACAGGGTCCTACGAGCAGTACTTC.

The chain joins TRBV20-1 to TRBJ1-1; D remains ambiguous. The ends were cut back, 3 bases at V and 1 base at J, with 12 bases in the middle. Germline CDR1 and CDR2: DFQATT and SNEGSKA (reference sequence). This CDR3 is 14 amino acids long. CDR3 coding DNA: TGCAGTGCTAGTTCGCAGGACTGGAACACTGAAGCTTTCTTT. It is translated as CSASSQDWNTEAFF.

On this clone: The sample holds other DNA sequences that translate to the same CDR3. This chain uses TRBV19 with TRBJ1-2; a possible D gene is TRBD1 (5 bases). V was shortened by 1 base and J by 2 bases, with 8 bases between the two germline ends. The V gene's germline CDR1 is LNHDA and CDR2 SQIVND (reference sequence). The CDR3 spans 14 residues. The CDR3 sequence: CASSIGTGNYGYTF. The CDR3 DNA is TGTGCCAGTAGTATAGGTACAGGAAACTATGGCTACACCTTC.

This clone has a single count. The rearrangement uses TRBV19 and TRBJ1-2; a weak D match, TRBD1 (5 bases). The V end was cut by 6 bases, the J end by 5 bases, with 16 bases between. This CDR3 is 14 amino acids long. Per germline, CDR1 LNHDA and CDR2 SQIVND (reference sequence). The DNA of the CDR3 is TGTGCCAGTAGAGGGGAAGGCTTACTATATGGCTACACCTTC. As protein: CASRGEGLLYGYTF.

The chain links TRBV19 to TRBJ1-1; D remains ambiguous. The germline V gene has CDR1 LNHDA and CDR2 SQIVND (reference sequence). The CDR3 covers 13 residues. V was trimmed by 6 bases and J by 0 bases, leaving 8 bases between them. The chain's CDR3 is CASSLYMNTEAFF. Written as DNA, the CDR3 is TGTGCCAGTAGCCTTTACATGAACACTGAAGCTTTCTTT.

V is TRBV2 and J is TRBJ2-4; tentative D call: TRBD2 (5 bases). There are 15 residues in the CDR3. From germline, CDR1 is SNHLY and CDR2 FYNNEI. Trimming stripped 2 bases from V and 0 bases from J, with 8 bases between. The CDR3 loop reads CASSESGLAKNIQYF. In DNA, the CDR3 is TGTGCCAGCAGTGAATCGGGGTTAGCCAAAAACATTCAGTACTTC.

The genes are TRBV3-1 (or the pseudogene TRBV3-2) and TRBJ2-2; D remains ambiguous. The germline V and J ends were trimmed by 2 bases and 5 bases, with 6 bases remaining between them. The CDR3 has 13 residues. Germline V CDR1 and CDR2: LGHDT, YNNKEL (reference sequence). CDR3 sequence: CASSQLATGELFF. The DNA for the CDR3 is TGTGCCAGCAGCCAACTGGCAACCGGGGAGCTGTTTTTT.

The V and J genes are TRBV20-1 and TRBJ2-1; no reliable D call. CDR3 length: 11 amino acids. Germline V gene sequence: CDR1 DFQATT, CDR2 SNEGSKA (reference sequence). V lost 5 bases and J lost 3, with 5 bases in between. This CDR3 is CSAERYNEQFF. The CDR3 nucleotides are TGCAGTGCTGAGCGCTACAATGAGCAGTTCTTC.

In nucleotides, the CDR3 is TGTGCCTGGAGTAGACAGGGGGGGGTTTTGTCCCAGCATTTT. Encoded protein: CAWSRQGGVLSQHF. The gene calls are TRBV30 and TRBJ1-5; 9 bases fit TRBD1. With V trimmed by 2 bases and J by 11 bases, 10 bases remained unmatched. This CDR3 contains 14 residues. CDR1 and CDR2 (germline): GTSNPN, SVGIG (reference sequence).

DNA for the CDR3: TGTGCCAGCAGCTCGGTCGGGAAGAGCCATCAGCCCCAGCATTTT. It encodes CASSSVGKSHQPQHF. The chain is built from TRBV7-3 and TRBJ1-5, with D unclear. The V and J ends lost 4 bases and 5 bases respectively, with 15 bases between them. The CDR3 has 15 amino acids. The germline V gene encodes CDR1 SGHTA and CDR2 FQGTGA.

Only a few counts were recorded for this clone. The V gene is TRBV11-3, the J gene TRBJ2-5, with 7 bases identical to TRBD2. The junction had 4 bases not matched to a gene; V was cut back by 4 bases and J by 5 bases. This CDR3 has 13 amino acids. From germline, CDR1 is SGHNT and CDR2 YENEEA. The chain's CDR3 is CASSSGLFETQYF. In DNA, the CDR3 is TGTGCCAGCAGCTCGGGACTATTTGAGACCCAGTACTTC.

The V gene is TRBV7-8, the J gene TRBJ2-1; D is possibly TRBD2 (6 bases). CDR1 is SGHVS, CDR2 FQNEAQ, per germline. Trimming cost V 4 bases and J 13 bases, with 11 bases left between them. This CDR3 has 11 amino acids. CDR3 in amino acids: CASSSPGSQFF. The CDR3 region has the DNA TGTGCCAGCAGCTCCCCCGGGAGCCAGTTCTTC.

This clone has a single count. The chain employs TRBV29-1 and TRBJ2-1, with 16 bases lining up with TRBD2. After removal of 3 bases from V and 0 bases from J, the junction contained 5 bases not matched to a gene. Germline CDR1 and CDR2: SQVTM and ANQGSEA. The CDR3 spans 18 residues. The CDR3 loop is CSVEGTSGGDSSYNEQFF. The CDR3 DNA is TGCAGCGTTGAGGGGACTAGCGGGGGGGATAGCTCCTACAATGAGCAGTTCTTC.

The J gene is TRBJ1-2, the V gene TRBV6-5; 7 nucleotides match TRBD1. The CDR3 runs to 14 residues. From germline, CDR1 is MNHEY and CDR2 SVGAGI. The V and J ends lost 6 bases and 4 bases, in that order; junction bases with no gene match: 8. The CDR3 region is CASSPPSGGYGYTF. CDR3 sequence (DNA): TGTGCCAGCAGCCCCCCGTCAGGGGGCTATGGCTACACCTTC.

CDR3 bases: TGTGCCTGGAGTCATGGCAGGGGGATCGTCACTGAAGCTTTCTTT. Encoded protein: CAWSHGRGIVTEAFF. J is TRBJ1-1 and V is TRBV30, with 7 bases aligning to TRBD1. CDR1 and CDR2 from the germline V gene are GTSNPN and SVGIG (reference sequence). The length of the CDR3 is 15 residues. Losses at the gene ends were 2 bases for V and 4 bases for J; bases not matched to a gene: 10.

Written as DNA, the CDR3 is TGTGCCAGCACCCAGAAACAGGGGGGCACTGAAGCTTTCTTT. The encoded protein is CASTQKQGGTEAFF. V gene TRBV5-4 combines with J gene TRBJ1-1, with TRBD1 matching 8 bases. The CDR3 spans 14 residues. Losses at the gene ends were 6 bases for V and 4 bases for J; bases not matched to a gene: 8. The germline CDR1 and CDR2 sequences are SGHNT and YYREEE (reference sequence).

This clone was counted only a few times. The DNA of the CDR3 is TGTGCCAGCAGCCTGACAGGGGCGGGGGAGCTGTTTTTT. The encoded protein is CASSLTGAGELFF. This chain uses TRBV9 with TRBJ2-2, with 8 bases that match TRBD1. From germline, CDR1 is SGDLS and CDR2 YYNGEE. Losses at the gene ends were 4 bases for V and 8 bases for J; bases not matched to a gene: 4. The length of the CDR3 is 13 residues.

The sample holds one count of this clone. The rearrangement uses TRBV30 and TRBJ1-2; 8 nucleotides align to TRBD1. The germline CDR1 and CDR2 sequences are GTSNPN and SVGIG (reference sequence). This CDR3 has 11 amino acids. Losses at the gene ends were 8 bases for V and 7 bases for J; bases not matched to a gene: 6. CDR3 sequence: CAGPGGRGYTF. CDR3 bases: TGTGCCGGCCCAGGGGGCCGTGGCTACACCTTC.

This chain joins TRBV3-1 (or the pseudogene TRBV3-2) and TRBJ1-5; no clear D. CDR1 is LGHDT and CDR2 is YNNKEL in the germline V gene (reference sequence). With 4 bases removed from V and 2 bases from J, the gap between germline ends came to 3 bases. The CDR3 extends over 12 amino acids. In nucleotides, the CDR3 is TGTGCCAGCAGCCGAGGCAATCAGCCCCAGCATTTT. Its translation: CASSRGNQPQHF.

This chain links TRBV5-1 with TRBJ1-3; 8 nucleotides match TRBD1. V was clipped by 4 bases and J by 2 bases; unmatched bases: 5. CDR1 and CDR2 (germline): SGHRS, YFSETQ. The CDR3 runs to 15 residues. DNA of the CDR3: TGCGCCAGCAGCCGGGACAGGCAGGCTGGAAACACCATATATTTT. This sequence encodes CASSRDRQAGNTIYF. Using reference TRBV5-1 and TRBJ1-3 for the parts outside the CDR3, the full variable domain is KAGVTQTPRYLIKTRGQQVTLSCSPISGHRSVSWYQQTPGQGLQFLFEYFSETQRNKGNFPGRFSGRQFSNSRSEMNVSTLELGDSALYLCASSRDRQAGNTIYFGEGSWLTVV.

The V and J genes are TRBV29-1 and TRBJ2-5; tentatively, D is TRBD1 (6 bases). The germline V and J ends were trimmed by 6 bases and 5 bases, with 13 bases remaining between them. Germline V gives CDR1 SQVTM, CDR2 ANQGSEA. The CDR3 totals 12 residues. The CDR3 DNA sequence: TGCAGCGTAATTACAGGGCAGGAGACCCAGTACTTC. It is translated as CSVITGQETQYF. Supplemented by reference TRBV29-1 and TRBJ2-5, the full variable domain reads SAVISQKPSRDICQRGTSLTIQCQVDSQVTMMFWYRQQPGQSLTLIATANQGSEATYESGFVIDKFPISRPNLTFSTLTVSNMSPEDSSIYLCSVITGQETQYFGPGTRLLVL.

CDR3 loop: CASRGKGAPNQPQHF. The CDR3 DNA follows: TGTGCCAGTAGAGGAAAAGGGGCCCCCAATCAGCCCCAGCATTTT. The V call is TRBV19, the J call TRBJ1-5, with D possibly matching TRBD1 (5 bases). The V gene's germline CDR1 is LNHDA and CDR2 SQIVND (reference sequence). V gave up 6 bases and J gave up 3 bases, with 15 bases separating them. The CDR3 has 15 residues.

The chain links TRBV28 to TRBJ1-2, with TRBD1 as a possible D gene (6 bases). Trimming removed 8 bases at V and 4 bases at J, with 23 bases between. The germline gives CDR1 MDHEN, CDR2 SYDVKM. The CDR3 contains 16 residues. DNA for the CDR3: TGTGCCAGCCGCGCCCCCTTCGTCGACAGGTTCTATGGCTACACCTTC. Protein: CASRAPFVDRFYGYTF.

The genes are TRBV15 and TRBJ1-2; perhaps TRBD1 as D (6 bases). In germline, CDR1 is LNHNV, CDR2 YYDKDF (reference sequence). The CDR3 sequence is 15 residues long. The ends were cut back, 5 bases at V and 3 bases at J, with 16 bases in the middle. The CDR3 here is CATSGQTGSDYGYTF. The CDR3 region has the DNA TGTGCCACCAGCGGACAGACAGGTTCCGACTATGGCTACACCTTC.

V gene TRBV11-2 combines with J gene TRBJ2-3; D remains ambiguous. Germline V gene sequence: CDR1 SGHAT, CDR2 FQNNGV. This CDR3 contains 12 residues. The V end was cut by 5 bases, the J end by 0 bases, with 3 bases between. The CDR3 loop is CASSLSTDTQYF. CDR3 DNA sequence: TGTGCCAGCAGCCTCAGCACAGATACGCAGTATTTT.